These T cell receptor beta chains were read from a single sample in a study of blood T cell repertoires in COVID-19. Sequenced by immunoSEQ multiplex PCR; TCRdb stores in-frame clones only, minus some. The top ten hold under 25% of the sample, which has about 75,000 clones, roughly 88% seen once. What was sequenced was peripheral blood. The receptors were sampled from a woman aged 50 to 65 with acute or convalescent COVID-19. CDR3s include the opening cysteine and the closing phenylalanine or tryptophan. The D gene is left open where the match is weak. The listing skips clone size in some rows; elsewhere it reads once, few, many or a size class.

TRBJ1-1,TRBV7-2,NA,NA,CASSLAVYTEAFF,TGTGCCAGCAGCTTAGCCGTGTACACTGAAGCTTTCTTT
TRBJ2-1,TRBV30,TRBD2,once,CALGASGRYEQFF,TGTGCCCTTGGGGCTAGCGGGAGGTATGAGCAGTTCTTC
TRBJ1-5,TRBV2,NA,NA,CASSEALSQPQHF,TGTGCCAGCAGTGAAGCGCTTAGTCAGCCCCAGCATTTT
TRBJ1-2,TRBV19,TRBD1,few,CASARTGVSGVGYTF,TGTGCCAGTGCCAGGACAGGGGTCAGTGGAGTAGGCTACACCTTC
TRBJ2-7,TRBV6-2/TRBV6-3,NA,NA,CASSYSRGEQYF,TGTGCCAGCAGTTACTCTAGGGGGGAGCAGTACTTC
TRBJ1-5,TRBV27,NA,NA,CASSPRTAGVRPGNQPQHF,TGTGCCAGCAGCCCCCGGACAGCCGGGGTGCGGCCCGGCAATCAGCCCCAGCATTTT
TRBJ1-2,TRBV6-5,TRBD1,few,CASSTRQGVYGYTF,TGTGCCAGCAGTACCCGACAGGGTGTCTATGGCTACACCTTC
TRBJ2-7,TRBV9,TRBD1,NA,CASSPTGGSTYEQYF,TGTGCCAGCAGCCCTACAGGGGGGTCCACCTACGAGCAGTACTTC
TRBJ1-2,TRBV2,TRBD1,NA,CASSGGTFNRGPRGGYTF,TGTGCCAGCAGTGGGGGAACATTTAACAGGGGGCCGAGGGGCGGCTACACCTTC
TRBJ2-2,TRBV28,TRBD2,NA,CASSSPKLAGGPGELFF,TGTGCCAGCAGTTCCCCAAAACTAGCGGGGGGGCCCGGGGAGCTGTTTTTT
TRBJ2-1,TRBV14,TRBD2,NA,CASSLLAGGLNEQFF,TGTGCCAGCAGCCTGCTAGCGGGGGGGCTAAATGAGCAGTTCTTC
TRBJ2-5,TRBV24-1,TRBD2,NA,CATSDGSSGRLETQYF,TGTGCCACCAGTGATGGATCTAGCGGGAGGTTAGAGACCCAGTACTTC
TRBJ2-7,TRBV6-2/TRBV6-3,TRBD1,NA,CASSYESGGQVSYEQYF,TGTGCCAGCAGTTACGAATCAGGCGGACAGGTGAGCTACGAGCAGTACTTC
TRBJ1-3,TRBV6-5,NA,NA,CASSKERATGNTIYF,TGTGCCAGCAGCAAGGAGAGGGCAACTGGAAACACCATATATTTT
TRBJ2-2,TRBV29-1,NA,NA,CSAQTRMNTGELFF,TGCAGCGCACAGACGAGAATGAACACCGGGGAGCTGTTTTTT
TRBJ2-5,TRBV5-4,TRBD2,NA,CASSTREGSGGETQYF,TGTGCCAGCAGCACCCGTGAGGGGAGCGGGGGGGAGACCCAGTACTTC
TRBJ2-7,TRBV14,NA,NA,CASSQRSYEQYF,TGTGCCAGCAGCCAAAGGAGTTACGAGCAGTACTTC
TRBJ1-1,TRBV9,NA,NA,CASSVSGNTEAFF,TGTGCCAGCAGCGTCTCAGGGAACACTGAAGCTTTCTTT
TRBJ1-2,TRBV7-9,NA,NA,CASSAGAGTSYGYTF,TGTGCCAGCAGCGCTGGGGCGGGAACTTCCTATGGCTACACCTTC
TRBJ2-3,TRBV4-2,TRBD2,once,CASSQDLVAGGDTDTQYF,TGTGCCAGCAGCCAAGATCTGGTAGCGGGGGGAGACACAGATACGCAGTATTTT
TRBJ2-7,TRBV6-5,TRBD2,NA,CASSYSTLAVYEQYF,TGTGCCAGCAGTTACTCGACCCTAGCGGTCTACGAGCAGTACTTC
TRBJ2-7,TRBV7-9,NA,few,CASSLWPGPYEQYF,TGTGCCAGCAGCTTATGGCCAGGGCCCTACGAGCAGTACTTC
TRBJ1-2,TRBV7-9,NA,NA,CASRHDRRSNYGYTF,TGTGCCAGCAGACATGACAGGAGATCTAACTATGGCTACACCTTC
TRBJ2-5,TRBV5-1,NA,few,CASISGGTDQETQYF,TGCGCCAGCATCTCGGGCGGGACAGACCAAGAGACCCAGTACTTC
TRBJ2-3,TRBV7-8,TRBD2,NA,CASSFWTSGLGNTQYF,TGTGCCAGCAGCTTCTGGACTAGCGGCCTGGGCAATACGCAGTATTTT
TRBJ1-1,TRBV5-1,NA,NA,CASSLEGVRGTEAFF,TGCGCCAGCAGCTTGGAGGGGGTTCGGGGAACTGAAGCTTTCTTT
TRBJ1-3,TRBV4-1,NA,NA,CASSQAGALSGNTIYF,TGCGCCAGCAGCCAAGCGGGAGCCCTCTCTGGAAACACCATATATTTT
TRBJ1-3,TRBV6-6,NA,NA,CASSRGSSSGNTIYF,TGTGCCAGCAGCCGCGGTTCGAGCTCTGGAAACACCATATATTTT
TRBJ1-2,TRBV19,NA,NA,CASNAWTAADYGYTF,TGTGCCAGCAACGCTTGGACAGCAGCGGACTATGGCTACACCTTC
TRBJ1-6,TRBV27,NA,few,CASSLFSSYNSPLHF,TGTGCCAGCAGTTTATTTAGCTCCTATAATTCACCCCTCCACTTT
TRBJ2-3,TRBV4-3,TRBD2,NA,CAAGTSGTDTQYF,TGCGCCGCCGGGACTAGCGGCACAGATACGCAGTATTTT
TRBJ1-1,TRBV30,TRBD1,NA,CAWSQGGNTEAFF,TGTGCCTGGAGTCAGGGGGGGAACACTGAAGCTTTCTTT
TRBJ2-7,TRBV3-1/TRBV3-2,TRBD1,NA,CASSYPGQGTYEQYF,TGTGCCAGCAGCTACCCGGGACAGGGTACCTACGAGCAGTACTTC
TRBJ2-1,TRBV27,TRBD2,NA,CASRYSGRGNEQFF,TGTGCCAGCAGGTATTCCGGGAGGGGCAATGAGCAGTTCTTC
TRBJ1-2,TRBV30,TRBD1,NA,CAWRLRHGTGEGYTF,TGTGCCTGGAGATTAAGGCATGGGACAGGGGAGGGCTACACCTTC
TRBJ2-5,TRBV4-2,TRBD2,NA,CASSPPGGRFQETQYF,TGTGCCAGCAGCCCCCCGGGCGGGAGGTTTCAAGAGACCCAGTACTTC
TRBJ2-7,TRBV28,NA,few,CASSLTGSAYEQYF,TGTGCCAGCAGTTTAACGGGGTCGGCCTACGAGCAGTACTTC
TRBJ1-5,TRBV19,NA,many,CASYGGRRVSNQPQHF,TGTGCCAGTTACGGGGGACGAAGGGTAAGCAATCAGCCCCAGCATTTT
TRBJ2-5,TRBV7-2,TRBD2,NA,CASSLGASGAIKETQYF,TGTGCCAGCAGCTTAGGAGCTAGCGGGGCAATTAAAGAGACCCAGTACTTC
TRBJ2-1,TRBV11-3,NA,NA,CASSDEGTSNNEQFF,TGTGCCAGCAGCGATGAGGGTACCTCAAACAATGAGCAGTTCTTC
TRBJ1-5,TRBV6-1,TRBD1,NA,CASSDPDRVDQPQHF,TGTGCCAGCAGTGACCCCGACAGGGTCGATCAGCCCCAGCATTTT
TRBJ1-1,TRBV20-1,NA,NA,CSASEGTLQEAFF,TGCAGTGCTAGTGAAGGGACACTCCAGGAAGCTTTCTTT
TRBJ1-1,TRBV7-3,NA,NA,CASRAGPNTEAFF,TGTGCCAGCAGGGCAGGGCCGAACACTGAAGCTTTCTTT
TRBJ2-1,TRBV13,TRBD2,NA,CASSLGVLAGNEQFF,TGTGCCAGCAGCCTGGGGGTACTAGCGGGCAATGAGCAGTTCTTC
TRBJ2-1,TRBV7-6,TRBD2,few,CASSLSGSGGNEQFF,TGTGCCAGCAGCTTAAGCGGGAGTGGGGGCAATGAGCAGTTCTTC
TRBJ1-6,TRBV3-1/TRBV3-2,NA,few,CASSQGGRGAKMVPLHF,TGTGCCAGCAGCCAAGGAGGCCGGGGGGCCAAAATGGTTCCCCTCCACTTT
TRBJ2-4,TRBV28,NA,NA,CASTVGAGVKNIQYF,TGTGCCAGCACGGTGGGGGCGGGGGTCAAAAACATTCAGTACTTC
TRBJ2-1,TRBV4-3,TRBD1,NA,CASSGGQSRSYNEQFF,TGCGCCAGCAGCGGGGGACAGTCGAGGTCCTACAATGAGCAGTTCTTC
TRBJ2-1,TRBV25-1,TRBD2,NA,CASSEYGGRAANEQFF,TGTGCCAGCAGTGAATATGGCGGGAGGGCCGCTAATGAGCAGTTCTTC
TRBJ2-7,TRBV3-1/TRBV3-2,NA,NA,CASSRNWGSEQYF,TGTGCCAGCAGCCGTAATTGGGGCTCCGAGCAGTACTTC
TRBJ2-2,TRBV28,TRBD2,NA,CASSQDPGLAFYGELFF,TGTGCCAGCAGTCAAGATCCGGGACTAGCGTTTTACGGGGAGCTGTTTTTT
TRBJ2-2,TRBV11-3,NA,NA,CASSLDRQLNTGELFF,TGTGCCAGCAGCTTAGATCGACAGCTGAACACCGGGGAGCTGTTTTTT
TRBJ2-7,TRBV30,TRBD1,few,CAWSVQPGGEQYF,TGTGCCTGGAGTGTACAACCAGGGGGCGAGCAGTACTTC
TRBJ2-2,TRBV28,NA,NA,CASSSPGSNGTGELFF,TGTGCCAGCAGTTCCCCGGGGTCAAATGGAACAGGGGAGCTGTTTTTT